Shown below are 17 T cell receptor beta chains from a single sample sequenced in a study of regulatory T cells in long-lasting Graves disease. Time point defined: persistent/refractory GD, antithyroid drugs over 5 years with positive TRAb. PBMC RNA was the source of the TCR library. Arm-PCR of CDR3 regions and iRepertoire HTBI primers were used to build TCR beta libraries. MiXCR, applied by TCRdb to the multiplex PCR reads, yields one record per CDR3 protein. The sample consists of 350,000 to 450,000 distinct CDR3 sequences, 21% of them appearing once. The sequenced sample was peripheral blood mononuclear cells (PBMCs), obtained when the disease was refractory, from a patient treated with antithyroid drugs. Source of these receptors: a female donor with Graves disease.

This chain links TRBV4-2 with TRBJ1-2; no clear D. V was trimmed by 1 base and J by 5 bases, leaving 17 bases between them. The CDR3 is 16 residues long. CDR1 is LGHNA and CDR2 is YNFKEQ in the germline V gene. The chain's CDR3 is CASSQGGSAYGYGYTF. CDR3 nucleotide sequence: TGTGCCAGCAGCCAAGGAGGGTCGGCCTACGGATATGGCTACACCTTC.

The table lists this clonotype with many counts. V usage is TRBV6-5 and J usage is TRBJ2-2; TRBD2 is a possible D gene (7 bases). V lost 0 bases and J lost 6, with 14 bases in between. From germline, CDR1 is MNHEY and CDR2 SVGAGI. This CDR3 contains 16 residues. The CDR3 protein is CASSYSGLGGPGELFF. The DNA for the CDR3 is TGTGCCAGCAGTTACTCAGGACTAGGGGGGCCCGGGGAGCTGTTTTTT.

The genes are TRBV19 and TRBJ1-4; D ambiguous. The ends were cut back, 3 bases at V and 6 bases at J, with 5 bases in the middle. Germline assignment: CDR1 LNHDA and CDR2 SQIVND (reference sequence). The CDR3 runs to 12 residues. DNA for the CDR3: TGTGCCAGTAGTATCCCCGATGAAAAACTGTTTTTT. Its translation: CASSIPDEKLFF.

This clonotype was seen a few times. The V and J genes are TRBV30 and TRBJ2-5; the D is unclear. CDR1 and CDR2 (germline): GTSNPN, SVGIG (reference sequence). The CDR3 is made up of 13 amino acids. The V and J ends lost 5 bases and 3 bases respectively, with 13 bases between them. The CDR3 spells CAWASEKKETQYF. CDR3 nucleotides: TGTGCCTGGGCGTCGGAAAAAAAAGAGACCCAGTACTTC.

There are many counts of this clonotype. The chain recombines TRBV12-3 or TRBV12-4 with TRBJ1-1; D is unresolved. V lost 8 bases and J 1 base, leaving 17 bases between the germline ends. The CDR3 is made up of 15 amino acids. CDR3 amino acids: CASQKTPIANTEAFF. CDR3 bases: TGTGCCAGCCAGAAGACTCCGATCGCGAACACTGAAGCTTTCTTT.

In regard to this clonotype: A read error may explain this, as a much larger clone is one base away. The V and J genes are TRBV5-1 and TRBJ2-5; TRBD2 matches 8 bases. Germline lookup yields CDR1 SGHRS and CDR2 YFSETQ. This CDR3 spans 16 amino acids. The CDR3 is CASGLSGAGGKETQYF. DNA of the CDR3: TGTGCCAGCGGCTTGTCGGGGGCGGGAGGAAAAGAGACCCAGTACTTC.

The CDR3 nucleotides are TGTGCCAGTAGTAAGAGGACTAGATCGGGCGAGCAGTACTTC. It specifies CASSKRTRSGEQYF. This chain links TRBV19 with TRBJ2-7; 7 bases match TRBD2. Germline assignment: CDR1 LNHDA and CDR2 SQIVND (reference sequence). J lost 6 bases, V lost 4 bases, and 9 bases had no gene match. CDR3 length: 14 residues.

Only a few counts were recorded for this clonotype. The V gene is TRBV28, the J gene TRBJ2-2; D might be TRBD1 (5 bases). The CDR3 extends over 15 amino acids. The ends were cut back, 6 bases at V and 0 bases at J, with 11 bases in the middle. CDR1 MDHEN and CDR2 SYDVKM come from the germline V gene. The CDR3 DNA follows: TGTGCCAGCAGCCCCCCCAGGGCGAACACCGGGGAGCTGTTTTTT. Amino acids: CASSPPRANTGELFF.

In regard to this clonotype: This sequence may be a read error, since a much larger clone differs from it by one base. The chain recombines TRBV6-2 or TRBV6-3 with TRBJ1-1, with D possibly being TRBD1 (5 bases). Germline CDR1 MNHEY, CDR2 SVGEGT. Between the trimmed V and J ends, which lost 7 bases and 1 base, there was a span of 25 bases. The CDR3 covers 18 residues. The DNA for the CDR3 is TGTGCCAGCAACAACCGGGCAGGGATCGGAATGAGGAACACTGAAGCTTTCTTT. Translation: CASNNRAGIGMRNTEAFF.

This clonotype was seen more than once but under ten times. This chain's CDR3 is CASSLPGQAGANTGELFF. In DNA form, the CDR3 reads TGTGCCAGCAGTCTACCCGGTCAAGCGGGAGCGAACACCGGGGAGCTGTTTTTT. The rearrangement uses TRBV12-3 or TRBV12-4 and TRBJ2-2, with 8 bases matching TRBD2. There are 18 residues in the CDR3. After removal of 5 bases from V and 0 bases from J, the junction contained 11 bases not matched to a gene.

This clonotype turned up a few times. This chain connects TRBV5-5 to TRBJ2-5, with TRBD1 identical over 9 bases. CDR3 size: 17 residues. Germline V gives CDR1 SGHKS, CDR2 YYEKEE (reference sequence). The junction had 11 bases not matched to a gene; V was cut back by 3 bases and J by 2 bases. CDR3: CASSWSPGQGWQETQYF. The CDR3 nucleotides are TGTGCCAGCAGCTGGTCTCCGGGACAGGGCTGGCAAGAGACCCAGTACTTC.

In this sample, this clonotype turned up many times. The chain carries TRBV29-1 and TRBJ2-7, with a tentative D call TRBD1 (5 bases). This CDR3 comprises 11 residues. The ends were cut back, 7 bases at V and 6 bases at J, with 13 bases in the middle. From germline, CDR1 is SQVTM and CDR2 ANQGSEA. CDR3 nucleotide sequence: TGCAGCGCCGGACAAGCAGGCGAGCAGTACTTC. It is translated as CSAGQAGEQYF.

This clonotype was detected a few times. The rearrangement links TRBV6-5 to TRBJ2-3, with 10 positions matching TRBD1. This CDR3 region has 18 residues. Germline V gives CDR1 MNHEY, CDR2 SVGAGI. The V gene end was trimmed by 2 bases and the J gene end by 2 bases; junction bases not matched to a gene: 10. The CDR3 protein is CASSYARTGTGATDTQYF. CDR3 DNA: TGTGCCAGCAGTTACGCCCGCACCGGGACAGGGGCCACAGATACGCAGTATTTT.

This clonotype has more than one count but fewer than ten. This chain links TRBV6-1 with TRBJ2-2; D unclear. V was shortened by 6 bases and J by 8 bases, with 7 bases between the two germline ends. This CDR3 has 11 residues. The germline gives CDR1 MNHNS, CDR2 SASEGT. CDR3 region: CASRDLGELFF. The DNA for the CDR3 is TGTGCCAGCAGAGATTTGGGGGAGCTGTTTTTT.

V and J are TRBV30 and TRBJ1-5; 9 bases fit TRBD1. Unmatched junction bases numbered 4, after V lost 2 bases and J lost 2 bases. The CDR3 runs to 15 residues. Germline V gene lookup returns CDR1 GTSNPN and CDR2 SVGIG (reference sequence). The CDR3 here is CAWSKQGAGNQPQHF. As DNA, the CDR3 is TGTGCCTGGAGTAAACAGGGGGCGGGCAATCAGCCCCAGCATTTT.

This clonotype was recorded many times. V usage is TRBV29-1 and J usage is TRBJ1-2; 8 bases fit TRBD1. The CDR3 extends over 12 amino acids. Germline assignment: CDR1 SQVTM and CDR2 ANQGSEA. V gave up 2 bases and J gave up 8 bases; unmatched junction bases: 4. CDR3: CSVEQGTGGYTF. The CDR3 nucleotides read TGCAGCGTTGAACAGGGGACAGGCGGCTACACCTTC.

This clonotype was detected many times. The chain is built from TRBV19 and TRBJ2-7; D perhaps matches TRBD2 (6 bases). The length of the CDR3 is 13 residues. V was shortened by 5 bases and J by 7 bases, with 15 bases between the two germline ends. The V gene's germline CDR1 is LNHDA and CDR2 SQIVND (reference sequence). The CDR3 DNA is TGTGCCAGTAGTCCAGGGCCCGCGGGGGAGCAGTACTTC. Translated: CASSPGPAGEQYF.